Presented here are 31 T cell receptor beta chains from one specimen sequenced in a study of blood T cell repertoires in COVID-19. Generated by immunoSEQ multiplex PCR, the TCRdb table keeps only in-frame clones and is missing some. The table has under 300,000 clones, approximately 84% seen once. The sample consisted of PBMCs or T cells enriched from blood (not recorded which). Every receptor here comes from a man in his forties who had recovered from COVID-19.

This clone was seen more than once but under ten times. The CDR3 spells CAISGGQGTDTQYF. The CDR3, as DNA: TGTGCCATCAGTGGGGGACAGGGCACAGATACGCAGTATTTT. The gene calls are TRBV10-3 and TRBJ2-3; 8 bases fit TRBD1. The germline V gene encodes CDR1 ENHRY and CDR2 SYGVKD. The CDR3 covers 14 residues. The V segment lost 4 bases and the J segment 1 base; nucleotides outside the gene matches: 1.

The chain joins TRBV10-2 to TRBJ2-3, with D tentatively TRBD2 (7 bases). The germline gives CDR1 WSHSY, CDR2 SAAADI. The V and J ends lost 6 bases and 4 bases respectively, with 20 bases between them. The length of the CDR3 is 16 residues. CDR3 bases: TGCGCCAGCAGGAGAGCTAGCGCGGGGGCAGCAGATACGCAGTATTTT. Protein: CASRRASAGAADTQYF.

The rearrangement joins TRBV7-3 to TRBJ1-3; D might be TRBD1 (5 bases). The CDR3 spans 14 residues. Trimming took off 4 bases at V and 4 bases at J, with 11 bases between the two ends. CDR1 and CDR2 (germline): SGHTA, FQGTGA. The chain's CDR3 is CASSSGVSGNTIYF. CDR3 bases: TGTGCCAGCAGCTCGGGGGTGTCGGGAAACACCATATATTTT.

This clone was seen a few times. The rearrangement links TRBV18 to TRBJ1-4, with 10 positions matching TRBD1. CDR3 length: 13 amino acids. Germline CDR1 reads KGHSH; CDR2 reads LQKENI. The J segment lost 8 bases and the V segment lost 6 bases, leaving 3 bases of the junction unmatched. CDR3 DNA sequence: TGTGCCAGCTCGGACAGGGGGGGCGAAAAACTGTTTTTT. This gives the protein CASSDRGGEKLFF.

J is TRBJ2-1 and V is TRBV7-6; 8 bases line up with TRBD2. Germline-derived CDR1 and CDR2 are SGHVS and FNYEAQ. The CDR3 runs 18 residues. J was trimmed by 6 bases and V by 1 base; bases with no gene match: 14. In DNA form, the CDR3 reads TGTGCCAGCAGCTTAGGCCCAAACCGGGGGGGCGTGGTCAATGAGCAGTTCTTC. It translates to CASSLGPNRGGVVNEQFF.

The rearrangement links TRBV11-2 to TRBJ2-5, with 8 bases that match TRBD1. V lost 4 bases, J lost 4 bases, and 2 bases stayed unmatched. CDR1 SGHAT and CDR2 FQNNGV come from the germline V gene. This CDR3 comprises 13 residues. In DNA form, the CDR3 reads TGTGCCAGCAGCTCCAGGGGGCGAGAGACCCAGTACTTC. It translates to CASSSRGRETQYF.

The chain uses TRBV15 and TRBJ2-5, with 7 bases fitting TRBD1. CDR3 length equals 13 residues. The V gene's germline CDR1 is LNHNV and CDR2 YYDKDF (reference sequence). The V and J ends lost 6 bases and 1 base, in that order; junction bases with no gene match: 2. The CDR3 nucleotides are TGTGCCACCAGATGGACAGGCCAAGAGACCCAGTACTTC. Encoded protein: CATRWTGQETQYF.

V usage is TRBV11-3 and J usage is TRBJ2-5; 9 bases align to TRBD2. J gave up 1 base and V 1 base, and 7 bases lay outside the gene matches. The germline V gene encodes CDR1 SGHNT and CDR2 YENEEA. This CDR3 is built from 17 residues. The CDR3 loop is CASSLGISGGLQETQYF. DNA of the CDR3: TGTGCCAGCAGCTTAGGGATTAGCGGGGGTCTCCAAGAGACCCAGTACTTC.

The chain links TRBV25-1 to TRBJ2-1, with 7 bases aligning to TRBD1. CDR1 MGHDK and CDR2 SYGVNS come from the germline V gene. The CDR3 length is 15 residues. The V gene end was trimmed by 4 bases and the J gene end by 4 bases; junction bases not matched to a gene: 7. CDR3 sequence (DNA): TGTGCCAGCAGTGCGGGGACAGCCTCTTACAATGAGCAGTTCTTC. This sequence encodes CASSAGTASYNEQFF. Looking up the rest from reference TRBV25-1 and TRBJ2-1 gives the full variable domain: EADIYQTPRYLVIGTGKKITLECSQTMGHDKMYWYQQDPGMELHLIHYSYGVNSTEKGDLSSESTVSRIRTEHFPLTLESARPSHTSQYLCASSAGTASYNEQFFGPGTRLTVL.

The rearrangement links TRBV18 to TRBJ1-1, with D possibly matching TRBD1 (5 bases). With 3 bases removed from V and 4 bases from J, the gap between germline ends came to 12 bases. The germline V gene encodes CDR1 KGHSH and CDR2 LQKENI. The CDR3 has 14 residues. CDR3 sequence reads: CASSPAGGITEAFF. The DNA of the CDR3 is TGTGCCAGCTCACCGGCGGGGGGGATCACTGAAGCTTTCTTT.

The chain is built from TRBV29-1 and TRBJ2-1; tentatively, D is TRBD1 (5 bases). Trimming removed 6 bases from V and 4 bases from J, with 10 bases in between. Germline V CDR1 and CDR2: SQVTM, ANQGSEA. The CDR3 runs to 12 residues. Here the CDR3 DNA reads TGCAGCGTGCAACAGGAATACAATGAGCAGTTCTTC. Protein sequence: CSVQQEYNEQFF.

The chain couples TRBV3-1 (or the pseudogene TRBV3-2) to TRBJ1-2, with TRBD1 matching over 10 bases. This CDR3 is built from 15 residues. In germline, CDR1 is LGHDT, CDR2 YNNKEL (reference sequence). V was pared by 2 bases and J by 8 bases, with 8 bases of the junction left unmatched. The CDR3 is CASSQQGQGTRGYTF. CDR3 coding DNA: TGTGCCAGCAGCCAACAGGGACAGGGGACGAGGGGCTACACCTTC.

The chain links TRBV3-1 (or the pseudogene TRBV3-2) to TRBJ1-2; 8 bases are a match to TRBD1. V was pared by 0 bases and J by 6 bases, with 6 bases of the junction left unmatched. Germline assignment: CDR1 LGHDT and CDR2 YNNKEL (reference sequence). CDR3 length equals 15 residues. This chain's CDR3 is CASSQDPDRVNGYTF. CDR3 DNA: TGTGCCAGCAGCCAAGATCCGGACAGGGTAAATGGCTACACCTTC.

This chain links TRBV14 with TRBJ2-7; TRBD1 might be the D (5 bases). V was shortened by 6 bases and J by 9 bases, with 24 bases between the two germline ends. The CDR3 contains 15 residues. Per the germline V gene, CDR1 is SGHDN and CDR2 is FVKESK. The chain's CDR3 is CASRNRARESVRQYF. CDR3 sequence (DNA): TGTGCCAGCAGAAACCGGGCCAGGGAATCGGTTCGGCAGTACTTC.

The V and J genes are TRBV9 and TRBJ2-7, with TRBD2 matching over 11 bases. CDR1 is SGDLS, CDR2 YYNGEE, per germline. The CDR3 consists of 15 residues. After removal of 6 bases from V and 5 bases from J, the junction contained 10 bases not matched to a gene. The CDR3 bases are TGTGCCAGCACCCCGACCGGGACTAGCGGTCACGAGCAGTACTTC. Translating it yields CASTPTGTSGHEQYF.

This chain uses TRBV7-2 with TRBJ1-4; possibly TRBD1 for D (6 bases). CDR3 length: 14 amino acids. Germline-derived CDR1 and CDR2 are SGHTA and FQGNSA. V dropped 1 base and J dropped 7 bases, with 10 bases sitting between them. CDR3 nucleotides: TGTGCCAGCAGCTTAGGGAACAGGGTTGAAAAACTGTTTTTT. It yields the protein CASSLGNRVEKLFF.

This rearrangement joins TRBV18 to TRBJ1-6; weak D call: TRBD1 (5 bases). The germline gives CDR1 KGHSH, CDR2 LQKENI. Trimming removed 4 bases at V and 9 bases at J, with 13 bases between. CDR3 length equals 14 residues. For the CDR3, the DNA is TGTGCCAGCTCACAGGACATGTTCTTTTCACCCCTCCACTTT. The encoded protein is CASSQDMFFSPLHF.

In its sample, this clone was seen a few times. The chain uses TRBV4-1 and TRBJ1-1; 10 bases match TRBD1. The CDR3 loop spans 16 amino acids. V dropped 6 bases and J dropped 3; count of bases not matched to a gene: 10. Germline V CDR1 and CDR2: MGHRA, YSYEKL. The CDR3 loop reads CASSHSTGTGDTEAFF. CDR3 DNA sequence: TGCGCCAGCAGTCATTCAACCGGGACAGGGGACACTGAAGCTTTCTTT.

This clone was seen a single time. Other DNA sequences in the sample encode the same CDR3. The chain has TRBV12-3 or TRBV12-4 and TRBJ2-3; D is possibly TRBD2 (6 bases). CDR3 length equals 13 residues. V was trimmed by 3 bases and J by 3 bases, leaving 7 bases between them. Here the CDR3 reads CASSFGGTDTQYF. DNA of the CDR3: TGTGCCAGCAGTTTCGGAGGGACAGATACGCAGTATTTT.

The chain employs TRBV5-4 and TRBJ2-3; D might be TRBD2 (7 bases). From germline, CDR1 is SGHNT and CDR2 YYREEE (reference sequence). Trimming took off 4 bases at V and 5 bases at J, with 14 bases between the two ends. The CDR3 has 14 amino acids. CDR3 sequence (DNA): TGTGCCAGCAGCGCCCGGGGGGCGGAAGATACGCAGTATTTT. It is translated as CASSARGAEDTQYF.

The chain employs TRBV5-1 and TRBJ1-4, with 9 bases identical to TRBD1. This CDR3 comprises 16 residues. Germline loops: CDR1 SGHRS, CDR2 YFSETQ. V lost 3 bases, J lost 8 bases, and 11 bases stayed unmatched. Written as DNA, the CDR3 is TGCGCCAGCAGCTCCCTAACAGGGGGCGCCGGGGAAAAACTGTTTTTT. Translating gives CASSSLTGGAGEKLFF.

This chain uses TRBV2 with TRBJ1-4; D is ambiguous. The CDR3 length is 15 residues. The germline V gene has CDR1 SNHLY and CDR2 FYNNEI. The V end was cut by 4 bases, the J end by 7 bases, with 16 bases between. The CDR3 DNA sequence: TGTGCCAGCAGTGCGGCCGGGGAGTGGGGTGAAAAACTGTTTTTT. The encoded protein is CASSAAGEWGEKLFF.

The chain links TRBV5-1 to TRBJ1-1, with no clear D. Germline-derived CDR1 and CDR2 are SGHRS and YFSETQ. CDR3 length: 14 residues. V lost 0 bases and J lost 4, with 10 bases in between. The DNA of the CDR3 is TGCGCCAGCAGCTTGGTGGGCCTCGGCACTGAAGCTTTCTTT. It encodes CASSLVGLGTEAFF.

This chain uses TRBV5-1 with TRBJ1-1; D perhaps matches TRBD1 (5 bases). The germline CDR1 and CDR2 sequences are SGHRS and YFSETQ. Trimming removed 3 bases at V and 1 base at J, with 16 bases between. This CDR3 has 16 residues. CDR3 amino acids: CASSSYPMGGNTEAFF. CDR3 coding DNA: TGCGCCAGCAGCTCCTACCCAATGGGGGGGAACACTGAAGCTTTCTTT.

The V call is TRBV7-8, the J call TRBJ1-1, with no clear D. Germline CDR1 reads SGHVS; CDR2 reads FQNEAQ. This CDR3 spans 12 amino acids. V gave up 3 bases and J gave up 5 bases, with 7 bases separating them. The CDR3 DNA reads TGTGCCAGCAGCTTCGCGGATACTGAAGCTTTCTTT. As protein: CASSFADTEAFF. Together with reference TRBV7-8 and TRBJ1-1, the CDR3 gives the full variable domain: GAGVSQSPRYKVAKRGQDVALRCDPISGHVSLFWYQQALGQGPEFLTYFQNEAQLDKSGLPSDRFFAERPEGSVSTLKIQRTQQEDSAVYLCASSFADTEAFFGQGTRLTVV.

The V and J genes are TRBV5-4 and TRBJ1-2; the match to TRBD1 covers 9 bases. CDR1 and CDR2 from the germline V gene are SGHNT and YYREEE (reference sequence). The CDR3 is 18 residues long. With 1 base clipped from V and 0 bases from J, the junction kept 10 bases outside the gene matches. CDR3 residues: CASSLNDWTGVANYGYTF. In nucleotides, the CDR3 is TGTGCCAGCAGCTTGAATGATTGGACAGGGGTGGCTAACTATGGCTACACCTTC. The full variable domain, in which reference TRBV5-4 and TRBJ1-2 provide the parts outside the CDR3, is ETGVTQSPTHLIKTRGQQVTLRCSSQSGHNTVSWYQQALGQGPQFIFQYYREEENGRGNFPPRFSGLQFPNYSSELNVNALELDDSALYLCASSLNDWTGVANYGYTFGSGTRLTVV.

The V gene is TRBV3-1 (or the pseudogene TRBV3-2), the J gene TRBJ1-1; D not resolved. This CDR3 has 14 amino acids. CDR1 is LGHDT and CDR2 is YNNKEL in the germline V gene (reference sequence). V dropped 4 bases and J dropped 0 bases, with 9 bases sitting between them. CDR3 in DNA: TGTGCCAGCAGCCCAGACCACATGAACACTGAAGCTTTCTTT. Its translation: CASSPDHMNTEAFF.

J is TRBJ2-5 and V is TRBV7-2; D is possibly TRBD1 (5 bases). The CDR3 is made up of 14 amino acids. The germline V gene encodes CDR1 SGHTA and CDR2 FQGNSA. Trimming pared 5 bases from V and 5 bases from J, leaving 15 bases between. In DNA form, the CDR3 reads TGTGCCAGCAGCCTCTTGGGGCAGGTTGAGACCCAGTACTTC. Protein: CASSLLGQVETQYF.

V and J are TRBV7-9 and TRBJ1-1; TRBD1 agrees at 8 bases. Trimming at V came to 5 bases and at J to 0 bases, leaving 8 bases not matched to a gene. The CDR3 loop spans 16 amino acids. The germline V gene has CDR1 SEHNR and CDR2 FQNEAQ (reference sequence). As DNA, the CDR3 is TGTGCCAGCAGCCCTCCTAGGACAGGGCTGAACACTGAAGCTTTCTTT. Encoded protein: CASSPPRTGLNTEAFF. The whole variable domain, remainder taken from reference TRBV7-9 and TRBJ1-1, is DTGVSQNPRHKITKRGQNVTFRCDPISEHNRLYWYRQTLGQGPEFLTYFQNEAQLEKSRLLSDRFSAERPKGSFSTLEIQRTEQGDSAMYLCASSPPRTGLNTEAFFGQGTRLTVV.

The CDR3 sequence is CASSIVSPSGANVLTF. The CDR3 region has the DNA TGTGCCAGTAGTATCGTGTCTCCCTCTGGGGCCAACGTCCTGACTTTC. This rearrangement joins TRBV19 to TRBJ2-6, with unresolved D. V lost 3 bases to trimming and J lost 0 bases, with 9 bases between them. The CDR3 is 16 residues long. Germline V gene sequence: CDR1 LNHDA, CDR2 SQIVND (reference sequence).

The chain combines TRBV28 with TRBJ1-1; the D gene is possibly TRBD1 (5 bases). The CDR3 has 13 residues. Trimming cost V 4 bases and J 0 bases, with 6 bases left between them. Germline values: CDR1 MDHEN, CDR2 SYDVKM. CDR3 sequence: CASSSGLNTEAFF. CDR3 bases: TGTGCCAGCAGTTCAGGGTTGAACACTGAAGCTTTCTTT.